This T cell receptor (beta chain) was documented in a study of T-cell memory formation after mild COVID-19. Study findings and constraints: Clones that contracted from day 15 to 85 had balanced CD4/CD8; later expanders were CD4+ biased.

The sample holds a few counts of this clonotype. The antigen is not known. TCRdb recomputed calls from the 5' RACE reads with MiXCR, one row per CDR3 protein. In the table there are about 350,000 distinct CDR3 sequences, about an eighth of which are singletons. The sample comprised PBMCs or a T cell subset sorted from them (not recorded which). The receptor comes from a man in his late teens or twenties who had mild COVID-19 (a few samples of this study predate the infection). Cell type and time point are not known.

CDR3 sequence reads: CSVDDEGGYGYTF. The CDR3 coding sequence is TGCAGCGTTGATGATGAGGGGGGATATGGCTACACCTTC. The V and J genes are TRBV29-1 and TRBJ1-2; D may be TRBD1 (6 bases). CDR1 and CDR2 (germline): SQVTM, ANQGSEA. The CDR3 is 13 amino acids. V was trimmed by 3 bases and J by 5 bases, leaving 13 bases between them.